Here is one T cell receptor beta chain with its context. The antigen is unknown. Samples each had at least 5 micrograms of total RNA extracted. The data stem from a study of blood T cells in healthy people across ages. Combining a sample-barcoded 5' primer with a J-beta primer mix, a second PCR ran for roughly 7 to 12 cycles. Each of the samples gave a minimum of 2.5 million paired-end reads that contained CDR3. TCRdb called the 5' RACE reads again in MiXCR, with one record for every CDR3 protein. The repertoire holds about 640,000 distinct CDR3 sequences, with under 65% as singletons. Overall study results and limits: More naive CD4+ cells and higher diversity were found in long-lived than in aged donors.

Sequencing was performed on blood. The TCR comes from a man aged 55 to 70 in good health.

CDR3 protein: CASSLGTDNYGYTF. The CDR3 DNA is TGCGCCAGCAGCTTGGGGACGGATAACTATGGCTACACCTTC. V and J are TRBV5-1 and TRBJ1-2; D is uncertain. Germline loops: CDR1 SGHRS, CDR2 YFSETQ. The V end was cut by 0 bases, the J end by 1 base, with 7 bases between. The CDR3 runs 14 residues.